A selection of T cell receptor beta chains follows, all from one sample in a study of blood T cell repertoires in COVID-19. The repertoire was sequenced with immunoSEQ multiplex PCR; TCRdb's copy has only in-frame clones and lacks some. The table includes roughly 150,000 clones, approximately 80% detected once. Input material: peripheral blood. The receptors shown here come from a man between 60 and 75 years old with acute or convalescent COVID-19. Both conserved end residues are part of each CDR3. Each record gives: D gene, clone size, V gene, J gene, CDR3 protein, CDR3 DNA. The D gene is left open where the match is weak. Clone size, where shown, is once, few, many, or a class for clones that have expanded.

d_gene: TRBD2
abundance: .
v_gene: TRBV3-1/TRBV3-2
j_gene: TRBJ2-1
CDR3aa: CASSPRGGGGATEQFF
CDR3nt: TGTGCCAGCAGCCCCAGAGGGGGCGGGGGGGCCACTGAGCAGTTCTTC

d_gene: TRBD2
abundance: .
v_gene: TRBV7-2
j_gene: TRBJ2-7
CDR3aa: CASSSGLVGYEQYF
CDR3nt: TGTGCCAGCAGCTCGGGACTAGTCGGGTACGAGCAGTACTTC

d_gene: .
abundance: .
v_gene: TRBV7-2
j_gene: TRBJ2-1
CDR3aa: CASSSPQVDEQFF
CDR3nt: TGTGCCAGCAGCTCCCCTCAGGTGGATGAGCAGTTCTTC

d_gene: .
abundance: once
v_gene: TRBV27
j_gene: TRBJ1-1
CDR3aa: CASSAYLSGTEAFF
CDR3nt: TGTGCCAGCAGTGCCTACCTCAGCGGGACTGAAGCTTTCTTT

d_gene: TRBD2
abundance: few
v_gene: TRBV7-3
j_gene: TRBJ2-1
CDR3aa: CASSLAAGAAYNEQFF
CDR3nt: TGTGCCAGCAGCTTGGCAGCGGGAGCGGCTTACAATGAGCAGTTCTTC

d_gene: TRBD2
abundance: .
v_gene: TRBV25-1
j_gene: TRBJ2-7
CDR3aa: CASSEGTSGSYEQYF
CDR3nt: TGTGCCAGCAGTGAAGGGACTAGCGGGTCCTACGAGCAGTACTTC

d_gene: TRBD1
abundance: .
v_gene: TRBV28
j_gene: TRBJ2-3
CDR3aa: CASSTPGGDTQYF
CDR3nt: TGTGCCAGCAGTACCCCAGGGGGTGATACGCAGTATTTT

d_gene: .
abundance: .
v_gene: TRBV27
j_gene: TRBJ1-2
CDR3aa: CASGVGARHYGYTF
CDR3nt: TGTGCCAGCGGAGTTGGGGCACGCCACTATGGCTACACCTTC

d_gene: .
abundance: .
v_gene: TRBV27
j_gene: TRBJ1-1
CDR3aa: CASSWSDSREAFF
CDR3nt: TGTGCCAGCAGTTGGTCGGACAGCCGAGAAGCTTTCTTT

d_gene: TRBD2
abundance: .
v_gene: TRBV7-6
j_gene: TRBJ2-5
CDR3aa: CASSFGTSGEETQYF
CDR3nt: TGTGCCAGCAGCTTCGGGACTAGCGGGGAAGAGACCCAGTACTTC

d_gene: .
abundance: .
v_gene: TRBV29-1
j_gene: TRBJ2-7
CDR3aa: CSVESATGHSYEQYF
CDR3nt: TGCAGCGTTGAATCCGCGACAGGACACTCCTACGAGCAGTACTTC

d_gene: TRBD2
abundance: .
v_gene: TRBV9
j_gene: TRBJ2-2
CDR3aa: CASSVGPSGHTGELFF
CDR3nt: TGTGCCAGCAGCGTCGGTCCTAGCGGCCACACCGGGGAGCTGTTTTTT

d_gene: TRBD1
abundance: .
v_gene: TRBV24-1
j_gene: TRBJ1-1
CDR3aa: CATSESKGTGDNTEAFF
CDR3nt: TGTGCCACCAGTGAATCCAAGGGGACAGGTGATAACACTGAAGCTTTCTTT

d_gene: .
abundance: .
v_gene: TRBV2
j_gene: TRBJ1-6
CDR3aa: CASSGLVTGSPLHF
CDR3nt: TGTGCCAGCAGTGGACTCGTCACCGGGTCACCCCTCCACTTT

d_gene: TRBD1
abundance: .
v_gene: TRBV5-1
j_gene: TRBJ1-1
CDR3aa: CASHRGTGRAEAFF
CDR3nt: TGCGCCAGCCACCGGGGGACAGGGAGGGCTGAAGCTTTCTTT

d_gene: TRBD1
abundance: .
v_gene: TRBV6-1
j_gene: TRBJ1-2
CDR3aa: CASSEGTGFGYGYTF
CDR3nt: TGTGCCAGCAGTGAAGGGACAGGGTTCGGCTATGGCTACACCTTC

d_gene: TRBD1
abundance: .
v_gene: TRBV5-1
j_gene: TRBJ2-1
CDR3aa: CASSTQATGGGGNEQFF
CDR3nt: TGCGCCAGCAGCACCCAAGCGACAGGGGGTGGGGGCAATGAGCAGTTCTTC

d_gene: .
abundance: .
v_gene: TRBV5-1
j_gene: TRBJ2-7
CDR3aa: CASSLGWVDSYEQYF
CDR3nt: TGCGCCAGCAGCTTAGGATGGGTAGACAGCTACGAGCAGTACTTC

d_gene: TRBD1
abundance: .
v_gene: TRBV7-2
j_gene: TRBJ1-1
CDR3aa: CASSRQTGSEAEAFF
CDR3nt: TGTGCCAGCAGCCGCCAGACAGGGTCGGAGGCGGAAGCTTTCTTT

d_gene: TRBD1
abundance: .
v_gene: TRBV5-6
j_gene: TRBJ2-3
CDR3aa: CASSWGPRTGKRTDTQYF
CDR3nt: TGTGCCAGCAGCTGGGGACCCCGGACAGGCAAGCGCACAGATACGCAGTATTTT

d_gene: .
abundance: .
v_gene: TRBV15
j_gene: TRBJ1-5
CDR3aa: CATSREAGRNQPQHF
CDR3nt: TGTGCCACCAGCAGAGAGGCAGGGCGCAATCAGCCCCAGCATTTT

d_gene: TRBD2
abundance: .
v_gene: TRBV7-7
j_gene: TRBJ2-5
CDR3aa: CASSLGYRISGEETQYF
CDR3nt: TGTGCTAGCAGCTTAGGGTACAGGATTAGCGGGGAGGAGACCCAGTACTTC

d_gene: .
abundance: once
v_gene: TRBV19
j_gene: TRBJ1-5
CDR3aa: CASRLSNQPQHF
CDR3nt: TGTGCCAGTAGACTGAGCAATCAGCCCCAGCATTTT

d_gene: .
abundance: .
v_gene: TRBV10-2
j_gene: TRBJ1-1
CDR3aa: CASSRGKQGTEAFF
CDR3nt: TGCGCCAGCAGTAGGGGGAAGCAGGGCACTGAAGCTTTCTTT

d_gene: TRBD1
abundance: .
v_gene: TRBV7-3
j_gene: TRBJ2-7
CDR3aa: CASSLGAGQGDEQYF
CDR3nt: TGTGCCAGCAGCTTAGGTGCTGGACAGGGGGACGAGCAGTACTTC

d_gene: .
abundance: .
v_gene: TRBV18
j_gene: TRBJ1-1
CDR3aa: CASSPESWGGAFF
CDR3nt: TGTGCCAGCTCACCAGAATCTTGGGGGGGAGCTTTCTTT

d_gene: TRBD1
abundance: .
v_gene: TRBV7-2
j_gene: TRBJ1-2
CDR3aa: CASQGTGVYGYTF
CDR3nt: TGTGCCAGCCAGGGGACAGGGGTATATGGCTACACCTTC

d_gene: .
abundance: .
v_gene: TRBV7-6
j_gene: TRBJ1-3
CDR3aa: CASSLPGGTGNTIYF
CDR3nt: TGTGCCAGCAGCTTGCCTGGGGGGACTGGAAACACCATATATTTT